Following are 25 T cell receptor beta chains from one sample sequenced in a study of T cells in Graves' hyperthyroidism and ophthalmopathy. Amplified TCR beta CDR3 regions derived from RNA transcripts. HTBI primers drove first-round RT-PCR of the TCR CDR3. TCRdb re-called the multiplex PCR reads through MiXCR, storing one row per CDR3 protein. The table records about 460,000 distinct CDR3 sequences, less than 25% of them present only once. Sequencing was performed on blood. The receptors come from a woman in her seventies with Graves' ophthalmopathy.

This clonotype was seen more than once but under ten times. The chain joins TRBV5-5 to TRBJ2-7; no clear D gene. The CDR3 sequence is 14 residues long. Between the trimmed V and J ends, which lost 1 base and 6 bases, there was a span of 14 bases. Germline V gene sequence: CDR1 SGHKS, CDR2 YYEKEE (reference sequence). The CDR3 DNA sequence: TGTGCCAGCAGCTTGCCACGAGAAATAGGCGAGCAGTACTTC. Encoded protein: CASSLPREIGEQYF.

The CDR3 loop reads CASSQANKPLHF. In nucleotides, the CDR3 is TGTGCCAGCAGCCAAGCCAACAAACCCCTCCACTTT. The chain carries TRBV3-1 and TRBJ1-6; D is unresolved. Trimming took off 1 base at V and 12 bases at J, with 7 bases between the two ends. The CDR3 contains 12 residues. The germline V gene has CDR1 LGHDT and CDR2 YNNKEL (reference sequence).

This sequence joins TRBV7-9 and TRBJ1-2; D gene uncertain. Looked up from germline, CDR1 is SEHNR and CDR2 is FQNEAQ (reference sequence). V was shortened by 4 bases and J by 1 base, with 13 bases between the two germline ends. The CDR3 runs to 15 residues. Here the CDR3 DNA reads TGTGCCAGCAGCTCATTCTCCAGAAGTAACTATGGCTACACCTTC. This codes for CASSSFSRSNYGYTF.

This chain connects TRBV2 to TRBJ2-1; 7 bases align to TRBD2. The CDR3 has 14 residues. With 3 bases clipped from V and 7 bases from J, the junction kept 6 bases outside the gene matches. Germline loops: CDR1 SNHLY, CDR2 FYNNEI. The CDR3 protein is CASSDLAVTNEQFF. The CDR3 coding sequence is TGTGCCAGCAGTGATCTAGCGGTTACAAATGAGCAGTTCTTC.

This clonotype was counted at least ten times. The chain recombines TRBV18 with TRBJ1-1; D remains unclear. This CDR3 region has 14 residues. V was cut by 0 bases and J by 2 bases, with 7 bases left in between. Looked up from germline, CDR1 is KGHSH and CDR2 is LQKENI. The CDR3 region has the DNA TGTGCCAGCTCACCACCTCGACAAAACACTGAAGCTTTCTTT. This gives the protein CASSPPRQNTEAFF. The whole variable domain, remainder taken from reference TRBV18 and TRBJ1-1, is NAGVMQNPRHLVRRRGQEARLRCSPMKGHSHVYWYRQLPEEGLKFMVYLQKENIIDESGMPKERFSAEFPKEGPSILRIQQVVRGDSAAYFCASSPPRQNTEAFFGQGTRLTVV.

V gene TRBV4-1 combines with J gene TRBJ1-3; TRBD1 might be the D (5 bases). CDR1 is MGHRA, CDR2 YSYEKL, per germline. V lost 0 bases and J 4 bases, leaving 13 bases between the germline ends. This CDR3 contains 16 residues. Here the CDR3 reads CASSQDSGLGGNTIYF. The CDR3 nucleotides are TGCGCCAGCAGCCAAGATTCAGGGCTAGGGGGAAACACCATATATTTT.

This clonotype showed up many times. The gene calls are TRBV28 and TRBJ2-1, with 16 bases fitting TRBD2. Trimming at V came to 2 bases and at J to 0 bases, leaving 7 bases not matched to a gene. The CDR3 is 20 residues long. Germline V lookup: CDR1 MDHEN, CDR2 SYDVKM. The CDR3 DNA reads as TGTGCCAGCAGTTTAATAGGGACTAGCGGGAGGGCCCTCTCCTACAATGAGCAGTTCTTC. Its protein is CASSLIGTSGRALSYNEQFF.

This clonotype was observed at least ten times. V and J are TRBV30 and TRBJ1-1, with a tentative D call TRBD1 (6 bases). The CDR3 spans 11 residues. Looked up from germline, CDR1 is GTSNPN and CDR2 is SVGIG (reference sequence). V shed 3 bases and J shed 4 bases, with 6 bases lying between them. The CDR3: CAWRGATEAFF. In nucleotides, the CDR3 is TGTGCCTGGAGGGGGGCCACTGAAGCTTTCTTT.

This clonotype occurred a few times. This chain uses TRBV28 with TRBJ1-5; 9 bases fit TRBD1. Germline V gene lookup returns CDR1 MDHEN and CDR2 SYDVKM. The junction had 4 bases not matched to a gene; V was cut back by 8 bases and J by 5 bases. The CDR3 runs to 13 residues. This chain's CDR3 is CASGTGFHQPQHF. CDR3 sequence (DNA): TGTGCCAGCGGGACAGGGTTTCATCAGCCCCAGCATTTT. Combining the CDR3 with reference TRBV28 and TRBJ1-5 gives the whole variable domain DVKVTQSSRYLVKRTGEKVFLECVQDMDHENMFWYRQDPGLGLRLIYFSYDVKMKEKGDIPEGYSVSREKKERFSLILESASTNQTSMYLCASGTGFHQPQHFGDGTRLSIL.

This clonotype was seen at least ten times. The gene calls are TRBV5-8 and TRBJ2-4; no definite D call. Germline V gene data show CDR1 as SGHTS and CDR2 as YDEGEE. The CDR3 loop spans 13 amino acids. The germline V and J ends were trimmed by 1 base and 8 bases, with 10 bases remaining between them. CDR3 sequence: CASSLLVIDIQYF. In DNA, the CDR3 is TGTGCCAGCAGCTTGTTAGTCATAGACATTCAGTACTTC.

This clonotype was recorded a few times. The J gene is TRBJ2-7, the V gene TRBV6-2 or TRBV6-3, with 13 bases fitting TRBD2. The ends lost 5 bases at V and 6 bases at J; junction bases unmatched: 7. The CDR3 is 15 residues long. Per germline, CDR1 MNHEY and CDR2 SVGEGT. The CDR3 DNA reads as TGTGCCAGCAGTACCCTACTAGCGGGAGGGGCCGAGCAGTACTTC. Translation: CASSTLLAGGAEQYF.

This clonotype was picked up a small number of times. This chain links TRBV24-1 with TRBJ2-2, with 8 bases matching TRBD1. V lost 4 bases to trimming and J lost 1 base; unmatched junction nucleotides: 7. This CDR3 spans 17 amino acids. Per germline, CDR1 KGHDR and CDR2 SFDVKD. CDR3 in amino acids: CATSEPLGTGNTGELFF. The CDR3 DNA sequence: TGTGCCACCAGTGAACCTTTAGGGACAGGGAACACCGGGGAGCTGTTTTTT.

This clonotype has at least ten counts. The V call is TRBV2, the J call TRBJ1-2, with D perhaps TRBD1 (5 bases). V lost 4 bases, J lost 12 bases, and 24 bases lay in between. Germline assignment: CDR1 SNHLY and CDR2 FYNNEI. The CDR3 is 15 amino acids. CDR3 nucleotides: TGTGCCAGCAGTGCAAATACCGGGACCCAGGGAGGAAACACCTTC. Its protein product is CASSANTGTQGGNTF.

This clonotype came up a few times. The V and J genes are TRBV10-3 and TRBJ1-2; D not resolved. Trimming pared 5 bases from V and 6 bases from J, leaving 10 bases between. CDR1 and CDR2 from the germline V gene are ENHRY and SYGVKD. CDR3 length equals 12 residues. The CDR3 nucleotides read TGTGCCATCAGTTCCCTGGAGGATGGCTACACCTTC. Translating gives CAISSLEDGYTF.

This sequence joins TRBV7-2 and TRBJ2-1; TRBD2 matches 9 bases. Germline V gene data show CDR1 as SGHTA and CDR2 as FQGNSA. V was pared by 5 bases and J by 8 bases, with 13 bases of the junction left unmatched. The CDR3 runs to 16 residues. CDR3 protein: CASSPRDSGRRDEQFF. As DNA, the CDR3 is TGTGCCAGCAGCCCCCGAGATAGCGGGAGAAGAGATGAGCAGTTCTTC.

This chain connects TRBV30 to TRBJ1-3; D might be TRBD1 (6 bases). Germline V CDR1 and CDR2: GTSNPN, SVGIG (reference sequence). This CDR3 has 15 amino acids. V dropped 2 bases and J dropped 0 bases, with 11 bases sitting between them. Written as DNA, the CDR3 is TGTGCCTGGAGTCGAACAGGGAGCTCTGGAAACACCATATATTTT. Amino acids: CAWSRTGSSGNTIYF.

The chain is built from TRBV29-1 and TRBJ1-2, with D uncertain. Germline V lookup: CDR1 SQVTM, CDR2 ANQGSEA. The CDR3 has 13 amino acids. V was shortened by 6 bases and J by 8 bases, with 19 bases between the two germline ends. The CDR3 nucleotides read TGCAGCGTGTCGGACCAGACTATGTGGGGCTACACCTTC. Translation: CSVSDQTMWGYTF.

The chain uses TRBV6-1 and TRBJ2-1, with a possible D match to TRBD1 (5 bases). The CDR3 sequence is 14 residues long. With 6 bases removed from V and 7 bases from J, the gap between germline ends came to 16 bases. The germline V gene encodes CDR1 MNHNS and CDR2 SASEGT. The CDR3 protein is CASSSRRGWNEQFF. CDR3 in DNA: TGTGCCAGCAGCTCCCGTAGGGGTTGGAATGAGCAGTTCTTC.

The gene calls are TRBV9 and TRBJ2-1; perhaps D is TRBD1 or TRBD2 (5 bases each). The CDR3 runs 16 residues. Trimming left V 3 bases short and J 7 bases short, with 20 bases between. Germline CDR1 is SGDLS and CDR2 is YYNGEE. CDR3 in amino acids: CASSEGTVAALNEQFF. CDR3 coding DNA: TGTGCCAGCAGCGAGGGGACCGTCGCTGCTTTGAATGAGCAGTTCTTC.

The V and J genes are TRBV19 and TRBJ2-2; no clear D. The CDR3 is 14 amino acids. Germline CDR1 LNHDA, CDR2 SQIVND (reference sequence). Between the trimmed V and J ends, which lost 7 bases and 0 bases, there was a span of 9 bases. The CDR3 region has the DNA TGTGCCAGTAAGAACAGCCCGAACACCGGGGAGCTGTTTTTT. Encoded protein: CASKNSPNTGELFF.

This chain's CDR3 is CSARGTDNIYEQYF. The DNA of the CDR3 is TGCAGTGCTAGAGGGACAGATAACATCTACGAGCAGTACTTC. The chain has TRBV20-1 and TRBJ2-7, with a tentative D call TRBD1 (6 bases). From germline, CDR1 is DFQATT and CDR2 SNEGSKA (reference sequence). The CDR3 is 14 residues long. Trimming left V 1 base short and J 3 bases short, with 13 bases between.

This clonotype was observed once. The V and J genes are TRBV5-1 and TRBJ2-2; D gene ambiguous. This CDR3 spans 15 amino acids. Per the germline V gene, CDR1 is SGHRS and CDR2 is YFSETQ. The V and J ends lost 2 bases and 5 bases respectively, with 13 bases between them. In DNA form, the CDR3 reads TGCGCCAGCAGCTTCGCCGGGTTGGGGACCGGGGAGCTGTTTTTT. Its translation: CASSFAGLGTGELFF.

The chain is built from TRBV12-3 or TRBV12-4 and TRBJ2-7; 9 bases fit TRBD1. V shed 7 bases, J shed 7 bases, and the junction held 8 bases outside the gene matches. The CDR3 runs to 13 residues. CDR3 region: CASTATGGGEQYF. The CDR3 nucleotides read TGTGCCAGCACCGCGACAGGGGGGGGGGAGCAGTACTTC.

This clonotype was recorded a few times. An end of the junction does not agree with germline; a read error may underlie this. This chain connects TRBV6-1 to TRBJ1-1; D gene unclear. The CDR3 has 14 amino acids. Germline V CDR1 and CDR2: MNHNS, SASEGT. CDR3 DNA sequence: TGTGCCAGCAGTGAACTGCGTATGAACACTGAAGCTCTCTTT. Amino acid sequence: CASSELRMNTEALF.

This chain uses TRBV5-1 with TRBJ1-2; D is unresolved. This CDR3 spans 17 amino acids. The V end lost 0 bases, the J end lost 8 bases, and 23 bases lay between the germline ends. Germline lookup yields CDR1 SGHRS and CDR2 YFSETQ. The CDR3 is CASSLVDSGRGLGGYTF. CDR3 bases: TGCGCCAGCAGCTTGGTGGATTCCGGGAGAGGGCTTGGGGGCTACACCTTC.